The subject of this entry is one T cell receptor (beta chain). Its specificity is unknown. This entry is derived from a study of monozygotic twins with inflammatory bowel disease. Findings and caveats of the study: Extra variability in the repertoires of patients may have come from differing immunosuppressive treatments. The existence of one strong signal or clonotype linked to IBD lacked support. Twins classed as concordant or discordant showed no difference in repertoire similarity, possibly from limited power.

Reprocessing the 5' RACE reads, TCRdb reports a single entry for every CDR3 protein and omits DNA. Its clone listing holds some 200,000 distinct CDR3 sequences. The length of the CDR3 is 13 residues. Germline V gene data show CDR1 as SGHRS and CDR2 as YFSETQ. Researchers collected around 2.5 ml of blood per donor. V and J are TRBV5-1 and TRBJ1-1; TCRdb designates TRBD1, a call that cannot be tested without DNA. The specimen was blood. The sequence was obtained from a human donor with ulcerative colitis or Crohn's disease, or a healthy co-twin of an affected twin (not recorded which). CDR3 residues: CASTKPPETEAFF.